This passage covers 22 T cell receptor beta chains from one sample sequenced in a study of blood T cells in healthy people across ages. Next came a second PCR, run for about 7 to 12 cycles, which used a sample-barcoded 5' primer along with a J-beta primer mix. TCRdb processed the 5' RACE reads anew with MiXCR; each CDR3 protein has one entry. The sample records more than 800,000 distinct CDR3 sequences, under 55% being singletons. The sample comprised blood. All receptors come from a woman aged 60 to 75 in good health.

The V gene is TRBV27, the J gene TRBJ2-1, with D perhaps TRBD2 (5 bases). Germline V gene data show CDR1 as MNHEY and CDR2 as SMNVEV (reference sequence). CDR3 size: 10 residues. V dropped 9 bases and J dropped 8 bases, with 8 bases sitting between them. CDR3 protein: CASGEYEQFF. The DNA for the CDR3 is TGTGCCAGTGGGGAGTATGAGCAGTTCTTC.

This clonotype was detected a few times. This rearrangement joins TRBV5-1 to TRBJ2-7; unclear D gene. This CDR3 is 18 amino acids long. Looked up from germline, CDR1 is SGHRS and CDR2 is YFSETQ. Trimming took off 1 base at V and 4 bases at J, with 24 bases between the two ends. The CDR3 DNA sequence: TGCGCCAGCAGCTTGAAGGTGGCGGTCAGCGAGAATCGTTACGAGCAGTACTTC. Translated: CASSLKVAVSENRYEQYF.

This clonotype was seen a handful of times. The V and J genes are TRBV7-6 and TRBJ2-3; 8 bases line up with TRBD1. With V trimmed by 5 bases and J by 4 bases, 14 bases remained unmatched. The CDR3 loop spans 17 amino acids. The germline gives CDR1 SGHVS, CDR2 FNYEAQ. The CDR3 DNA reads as TGTGCCAGCAGCCTAGAATGGACAGGGAGTCTAGCAGATACGCAGTATTTT. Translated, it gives CASSLEWTGSLADTQYF.

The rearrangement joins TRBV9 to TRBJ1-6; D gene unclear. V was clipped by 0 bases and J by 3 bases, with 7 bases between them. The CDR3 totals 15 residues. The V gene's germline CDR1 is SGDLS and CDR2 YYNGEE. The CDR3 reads CASSVESGYNSPLHF. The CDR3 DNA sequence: TGTGCCAGCAGCGTAGAGTCGGGCTATAATTCACCCCTCCACTTT.

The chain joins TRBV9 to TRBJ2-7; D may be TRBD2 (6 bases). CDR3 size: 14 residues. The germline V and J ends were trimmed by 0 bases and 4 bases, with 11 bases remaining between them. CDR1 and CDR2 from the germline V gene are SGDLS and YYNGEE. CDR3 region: CASSVVEGPYEQYF. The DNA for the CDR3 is TGTGCCAGCAGCGTAGTGGAGGGTCCATACGAGCAGTACTTC.

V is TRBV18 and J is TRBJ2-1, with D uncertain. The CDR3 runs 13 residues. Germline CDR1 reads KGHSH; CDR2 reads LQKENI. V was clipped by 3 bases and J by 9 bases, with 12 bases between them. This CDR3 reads CASSPPGPPEQFF. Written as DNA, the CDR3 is TGTGCCAGCTCACCGCCCGGGCCCCCTGAGCAGTTCTTC.

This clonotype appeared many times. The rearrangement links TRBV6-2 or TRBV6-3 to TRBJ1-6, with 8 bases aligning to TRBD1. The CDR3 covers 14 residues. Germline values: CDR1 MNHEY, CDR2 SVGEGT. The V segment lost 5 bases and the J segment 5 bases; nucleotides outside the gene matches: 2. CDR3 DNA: TGTGCCAGCAGTGAGACAGGGGATAATTCACCCCTCCACTTT. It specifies CASSETGDNSPLHF.

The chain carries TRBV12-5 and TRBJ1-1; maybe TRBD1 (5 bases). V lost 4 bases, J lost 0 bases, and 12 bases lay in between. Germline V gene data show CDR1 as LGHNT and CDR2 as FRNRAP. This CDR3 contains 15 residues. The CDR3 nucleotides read TGTGCTAGTGGTTCGACAGTTAGGCTGAACACTGAAGCTTTCTTT. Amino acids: CASGSTVRLNTEAFF.

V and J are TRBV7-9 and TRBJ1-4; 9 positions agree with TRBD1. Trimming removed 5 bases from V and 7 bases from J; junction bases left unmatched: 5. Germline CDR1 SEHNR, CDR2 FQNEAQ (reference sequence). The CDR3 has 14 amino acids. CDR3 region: CASSITGGGEKLFF. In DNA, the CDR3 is TGTGCCAGCAGCATTACAGGGGGCGGTGAAAAACTGTTTTTT. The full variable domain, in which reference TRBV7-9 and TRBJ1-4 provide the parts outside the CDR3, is DTGVSQNPRHKITKRGQNVTFRCDPISEHNRLYWYRQTLGQGPEFLTYFQNEAQLEKSRLLSDRFSAERPKGSFSTLEIQRTEQGDSAMYLCASSITGGGEKLFFGSGTQLSVL.

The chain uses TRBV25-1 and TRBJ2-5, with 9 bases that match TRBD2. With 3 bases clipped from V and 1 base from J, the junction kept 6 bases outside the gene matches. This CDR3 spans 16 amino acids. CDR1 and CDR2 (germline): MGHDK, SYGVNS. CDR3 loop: CASSDFVAGAQETQYF. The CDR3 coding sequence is TGTGCCAGCAGTGATTTTGTAGCGGGAGCCCAAGAGACCCAGTACTTC.

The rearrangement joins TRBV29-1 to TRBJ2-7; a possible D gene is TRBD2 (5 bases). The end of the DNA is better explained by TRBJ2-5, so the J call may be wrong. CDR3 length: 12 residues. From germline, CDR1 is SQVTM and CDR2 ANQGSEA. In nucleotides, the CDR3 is TGCAGCGTTGAGGAGCGGCAAGAGACCCAGTACTTC. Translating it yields CSVEERQETQYF.

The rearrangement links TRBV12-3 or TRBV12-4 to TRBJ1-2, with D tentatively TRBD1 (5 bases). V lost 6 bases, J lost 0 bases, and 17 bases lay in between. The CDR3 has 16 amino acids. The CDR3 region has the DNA TGTGCCAGCAGAGCTACCCCGGGACTAGCTAACTATGGCTACACCTTC. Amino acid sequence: CASRATPGLANYGYTF.

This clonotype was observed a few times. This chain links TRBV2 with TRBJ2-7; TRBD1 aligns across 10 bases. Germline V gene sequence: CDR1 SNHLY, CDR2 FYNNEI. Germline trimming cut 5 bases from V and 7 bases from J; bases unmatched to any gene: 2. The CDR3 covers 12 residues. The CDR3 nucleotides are TGTGCCAGCAGTCGACAGGGGGCTGAGCAGTACTTC. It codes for CASSRQGAEQYF.

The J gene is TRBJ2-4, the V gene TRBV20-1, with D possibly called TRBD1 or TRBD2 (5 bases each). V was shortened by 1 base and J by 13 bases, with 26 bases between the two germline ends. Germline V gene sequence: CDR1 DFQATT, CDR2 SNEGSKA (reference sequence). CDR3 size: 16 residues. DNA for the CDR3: TGCAGTGCTAGAGGCGGTGGGAGCCGGACACAAGAGAGCCAGTACTTC. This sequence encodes CSARGGGSRTQESQYF.

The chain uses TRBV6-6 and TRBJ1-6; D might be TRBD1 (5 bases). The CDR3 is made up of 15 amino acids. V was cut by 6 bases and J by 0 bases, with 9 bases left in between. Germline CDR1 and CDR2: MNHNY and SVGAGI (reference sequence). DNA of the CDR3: TGTGCCAGCAGGAGGGGTGGCTCCTATAATTCACCCCTCCACTTT. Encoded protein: CASRRGGSYNSPLHF.

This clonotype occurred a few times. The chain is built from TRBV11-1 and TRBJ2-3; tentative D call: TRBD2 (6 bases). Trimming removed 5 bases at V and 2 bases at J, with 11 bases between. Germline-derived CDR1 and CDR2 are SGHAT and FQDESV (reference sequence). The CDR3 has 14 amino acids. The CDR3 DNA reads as TGTGCCAGCAGCCAGGGCGGGATCACAGATACGCAGTATTTT. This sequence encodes CASSQGGITDTQYF.

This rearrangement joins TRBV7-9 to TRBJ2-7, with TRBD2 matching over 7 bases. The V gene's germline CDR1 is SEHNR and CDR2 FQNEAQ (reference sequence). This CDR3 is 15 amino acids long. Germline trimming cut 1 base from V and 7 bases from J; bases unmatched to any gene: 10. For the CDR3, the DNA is TGTGCCAGCAGCTTAGAAGGGCTAGGGAGGGATGAGCAGTACTTC. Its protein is CASSLEGLGRDEQYF.

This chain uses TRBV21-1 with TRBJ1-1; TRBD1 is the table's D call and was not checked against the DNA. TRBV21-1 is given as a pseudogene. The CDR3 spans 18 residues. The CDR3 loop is CASSKEGGPSGLNTEAFF. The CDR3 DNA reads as TGTGCCAGCAGCAAAGAAGGGGGACCATCAGGTTTGAACACTGAAGCTTTCTTT.

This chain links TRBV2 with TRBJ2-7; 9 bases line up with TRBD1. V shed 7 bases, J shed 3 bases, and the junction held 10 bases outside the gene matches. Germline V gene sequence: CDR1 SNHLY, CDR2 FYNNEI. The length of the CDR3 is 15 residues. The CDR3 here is CASIPPGQGNYEQYF. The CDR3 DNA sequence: TGTGCCAGCATTCCACCGGGACAGGGAAACTACGAGCAGTACTTC.

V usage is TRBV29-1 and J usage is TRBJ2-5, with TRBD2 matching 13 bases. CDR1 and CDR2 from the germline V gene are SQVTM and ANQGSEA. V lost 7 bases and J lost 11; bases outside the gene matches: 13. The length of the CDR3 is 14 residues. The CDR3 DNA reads TGCAGCGGGAGGACTAGCGGGAGTAATGAAGAGCAGTACTTC. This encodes CSGRTSGSNEEQYF.

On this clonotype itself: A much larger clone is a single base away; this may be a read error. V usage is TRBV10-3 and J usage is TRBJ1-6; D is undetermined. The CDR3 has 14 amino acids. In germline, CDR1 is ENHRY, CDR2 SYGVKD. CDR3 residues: CAIGESEGNSPLHF. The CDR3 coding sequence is TGTGCCATCGGTGAGTCAGAAGGGAATTCACCCCTCCACTTT.

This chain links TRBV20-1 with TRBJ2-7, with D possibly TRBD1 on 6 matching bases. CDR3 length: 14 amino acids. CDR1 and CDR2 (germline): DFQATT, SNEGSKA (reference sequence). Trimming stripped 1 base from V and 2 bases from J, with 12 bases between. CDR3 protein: CSARVGTPTYEQYF. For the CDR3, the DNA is TGCAGTGCTAGAGTCGGGACACCAACCTACGAGCAGTACTTC.